The 18 T cell receptor beta chains given below trace back to one sample, sequenced in a study of identical twins. Each CDR3 protein is one row after TCRdb ran MiXCR on the 5' RACE reads. Of 250,000 to 300,000 distinct CDR3 sequences in the sample, roughly 8% were seen once. The same data also went into a second study, on yellow fever vaccine responses in identical twins.

Input material: CD8+ T cells sorted from blood. These receptors were obtained from a woman between 18 and 30 years old in good health.

This clonotype was seen many times. This chain uses TRBV6-1 with TRBJ2-1; D is possibly TRBD1 (6 bases). V was trimmed by 5 bases and J by 5 bases, leaving 25 bases between them. The CDR3 sequence is 18 residues long. The V gene's germline CDR1 is MNHNS and CDR2 SASEGT. CDR3 nucleotide sequence: TGTGCCAGCAGTACCGCCCCGCTAGGACAGCTCCTACACAATGAGCAGTTCTTC. Translation: CASSTAPLGQLLHNEQFF.

This clonotype was seen more than once but under ten times. The V call is TRBV6-1, the J call TRBJ2-5; TRBD1 agrees at 11 bases. CDR3 length: 19 residues. V lost 7 bases, J lost 0 bases, and 16 bases stayed unmatched. Looked up from germline, CDR1 is MNHNS and CDR2 is SASEGT. CDR3 sequence reads: CASTLRGTGGPKYQETQYF. CDR3 sequence (DNA): TGTGCCAGCACCCTACGGGGGACAGGGGGACCAAAGTACCAAGAGACCCAGTACTTC.

The J gene is TRBJ2-3, the V gene TRBV11-2; D uncertain. Trimming took off 4 bases at V and 2 bases at J, with 7 bases between the two ends. Germline assignment: CDR1 SGHAT and CDR2 FQNNGV. The CDR3 covers 13 residues. Here the CDR3 DNA reads TGTGCCAGCAGCTCCGTACCCACAGATACGCAGTATTTT. It is translated as CASSSVPTDTQYF. Filled out from reference TRBV11-2 and TRBJ2-3, the complete variable domain reads EAGVAQSPRYKIIEKRQSVAFWCNPISGHATLYWYQQILGQGPKLLIQFQNNGVVDDSQLPKDRFSAERLKGVDSTLKIQPAKLEDSAVYLCASSSVPTDTQYFGPGTRLTVL.

The V and J genes are TRBV4-3 and TRBJ2-7, with 7 bases identical to TRBD2. Per the germline V gene, CDR1 is LGHNA and CDR2 is YSLEER. V dropped 6 bases and J dropped 6; count of bases not matched to a gene: 11. This CDR3 is built from 14 residues. The CDR3 sequence is CASSRDYPSGEQYF. In DNA form, the CDR3 reads TGCGCCAGCAGTCGGGACTACCCTTCTGGCGAGCAGTACTTC.

This chain links TRBV5-6 with TRBJ2-7, with D possibly matching TRBD2 (5 bases). The CDR3 is 13 residues long. Germline CDR1 and CDR2: SGHDT and YYEEEE. V shed 8 bases and J shed 3 bases, with 15 bases lying between them. CDR3 amino acids: CARGPGLDYEQYF. CDR3 in DNA: TGTGCCAGGGGCCCCGGACTCGACTACGAGCAGTACTTC.

This clonotype came up many times. This rearrangement joins TRBV20-1 to TRBJ2-1; D unresolved. This CDR3 comprises 16 residues. Germline V gene data show CDR1 as DFQATT and CDR2 as SNEGSKA (reference sequence). Deletions cut 5 bases from V and 6 bases from J, with 23 bases between. The CDR3 loop reads CSADTFPLGVRNEQFF. The DNA of the CDR3 is TGCAGTGCTGACACCTTTCCTCTCGGAGTCCGCAATGAGCAGTTCTTC.

Comment on this clonotype: A junction boundary mismatches the germline segment, possibly from a read error. CDR3: CASSQSRGYSSPLHF. The CDR3 nucleotides are TGCGCCAGCAGCCAATCGCGGGGCTATAGTTCACCCCTCCACTTT. The chain employs TRBV4-3 and TRBJ1-6; D may be TRBD1 (5 bases). This CDR3 is built from 15 residues. Germline V CDR1 and CDR2: LGHNA, YSLEER.

A few counts support this clonotype. This chain joins TRBV25-1 and TRBJ1-1; no firm D call. Trimming removed 2 bases from V and 10 bases from J, with 14 bases in between. Germline CDR1 reads MGHDK; CDR2 reads SYGVNS. The CDR3 contains 13 residues. The CDR3 DNA sequence: TGTGCCAGCAGTGAAGACGAGGGCCGGGTAGCTTTCTTT. Translating gives CASSEDEGRVAFF.

The chain couples TRBV7-2 to TRBJ2-1, with TRBD2 as a possible D gene (6 bases). The germline CDR1 and CDR2 sequences are SGHTA and FQGNSA. The CDR3 consists of 15 residues. V shed 5 bases and J shed 1 base, with 12 bases lying between them. The CDR3 DNA reads TGTGCCAGCAGCCTAAGACTAGAATCCTACAATGAGCAGTTCTTC. Amino acid sequence: CASSLRLESYNEQFF.

This clonotype has a count of ten or more. The chain uses TRBV5-1 and TRBJ2-2; D possibly corresponds to TRBD2 (5 bases). The germline V gene encodes CDR1 SGHRS and CDR2 YFSETQ. There are 15 residues in the CDR3. V was trimmed by 3 bases and J by 4 bases, leaving 13 bases between them. The CDR3 sequence is CASSSEAGVTGELFF. The CDR3 DNA follows: TGCGCCAGCAGCTCGGAGGCGGGCGTCACCGGGGAGCTGTTTTTT.

This clonotype was seen more than once but under ten times. This sequence joins TRBV7-9 and TRBJ2-1; 13 bases match TRBD2. Germline values: CDR1 SEHNR, CDR2 FQNEAQ (reference sequence). The ends lost 5 bases at V and 3 bases at J; junction bases unmatched: 4. This CDR3 has 16 residues. The CDR3 DNA sequence: TGTGCCAGCAGCGGAGGGACTAGCGGGAACTACAATGAGCAGTTCTTC. Protein sequence: CASSGGTSGNYNEQFF.

This clonotype came up a few times. The chain carries TRBV14 and TRBJ2-3, with TRBD2 as a possible D gene (5 bases). The germline V gene encodes CDR1 SGHDN and CDR2 FVKESK. This CDR3 comprises 14 residues. Trimming pared 3 bases from V and 0 bases from J, leaving 7 bases between. DNA of the CDR3: TGTGCCAGCAGCCACAGGACTAGCACAGATACGCAGTATTTT. This sequence encodes CASSHRTSTDTQYF. Combining the CDR3 with reference TRBV14 and TRBJ2-3 gives the whole variable domain EAGVTQFPSHSVIEKGQTVTLRCDPISGHDNLYWYRRVMGKEIKFLLHFVKESKQDESGMPNNRFLAERTGGTYSTLKVQPAELEDSGVYFCASSHRTSTDTQYFGPGTRLTVL.

The V call is TRBV5-1, the J call TRBJ2-5; D not certain. The CDR3 has 13 amino acids. Germline assignment: CDR1 SGHRS and CDR2 YFSETQ. V lost 4 bases and J lost 5, with 12 bases in between. CDR3 in amino acids: CASSRGVEETQYF. The CDR3 DNA reads TGCGCCAGCAGCCGTGGGGTGGAGGAGACCCAGTACTTC. Full variable domain (remainder filled in from reference TRBV5-1 and TRBJ2-5): KAGVTQTPRYLIKTRGQQVTLSCSPISGHRSVSWYQQTPGQGLQFLFEYFSETQRNKGNFPGRFSGRQFSNSRSEMNVSTLELGDSALYLCASSRGVEETQYFGPGTRLLVL.

V gene TRBV2 combines with J gene TRBJ2-3, with a weak D call TRBD2 (5 bases). The germline V gene encodes CDR1 SNHLY and CDR2 FYNNEI. The CDR3 has 14 residues. V lost 6 bases and J 1 base, leaving 11 bases between the germline ends. CDR3 in DNA: TGTGCCAGCAGCGGGGAAAGTCGCACAGATACGCAGTATTTT. The encoded protein is CASSGESRTDTQYF.

This chain joins TRBV10-3 and TRBJ2-7, with 11 bases matching TRBD1. V lost 8 bases to trimming and J lost 9 bases; unmatched junction nucleotides: 15. Germline V lookup: CDR1 ENHRY, CDR2 SYGVKD. There are 15 residues in the CDR3. CDR3 sequence (DNA): TGTGCCATCCTGCAAGAGGGACAGGGGGTGTCAGGGCAGTACTTC. This sequence encodes CAILQEGQGVSGQYF.

This clonotype was recorded at least ten times. The chain is built from TRBV20-1 and TRBJ2-3; D possibly matches TRBD1 or TRBD2 (5 bases each). The CDR3 runs 14 residues. Germline lookup yields CDR1 DFQATT and CDR2 SNEGSKA (reference sequence). The V end lost 3 bases, the J end lost 0 bases, and 10 bases lay between the germline ends. Here the CDR3 DNA reads TGCAGTGCTAGGGGGGTATTCAGCACAGATACGCAGTATTTT. It specifies CSARGVFSTDTQYF.

This clonotype was seen more than once but under ten times. The V gene is TRBV6-2 or TRBV6-3, the J gene TRBJ1-6; D remains unclear. Trimming removed 7 bases from V and 2 bases from J, with 18 bases in between. This CDR3 spans 17 amino acids. CDR1 and CDR2 from the germline V gene are MNHEY and SVGEGT. Here the CDR3 DNA reads TGTGCCAGCAAACCGACGTCCCGCGGCGCCTATAATTCACCCCTCCACTTT. This sequence encodes CASKPTSRGAYNSPLHF.

This clonotype was counted only a few times. The V call is TRBV29-1, the J call TRBJ2-7, with D perhaps matching TRBD1 or TRBD2 (5 bases each). Trimming left V 6 bases short and J 5 bases short, with 20 bases between. CDR1 and CDR2 (germline): SQVTM, ANQGSEA. This CDR3 is built from 14 residues. Written as DNA, the CDR3 is TGCAGCGTACTTTCCCGGGACCCAGTGGACGAGCAGTACTTC. This sequence encodes CSVLSRDPVDEQYF.